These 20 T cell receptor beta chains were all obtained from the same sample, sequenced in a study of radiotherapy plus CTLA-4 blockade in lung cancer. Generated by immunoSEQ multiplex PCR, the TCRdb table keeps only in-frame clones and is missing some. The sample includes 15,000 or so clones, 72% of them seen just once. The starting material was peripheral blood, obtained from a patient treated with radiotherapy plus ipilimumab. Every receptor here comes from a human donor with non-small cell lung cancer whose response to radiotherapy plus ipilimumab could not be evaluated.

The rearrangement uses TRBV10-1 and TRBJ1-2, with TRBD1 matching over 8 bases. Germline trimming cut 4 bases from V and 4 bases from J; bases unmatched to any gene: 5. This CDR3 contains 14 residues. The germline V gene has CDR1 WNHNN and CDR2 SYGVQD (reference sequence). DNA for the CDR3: TGCGCCAGCAGTGCCTCCGGACAGGGCTATGGCTACACCTTC. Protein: CASSASGQGYGYTF.

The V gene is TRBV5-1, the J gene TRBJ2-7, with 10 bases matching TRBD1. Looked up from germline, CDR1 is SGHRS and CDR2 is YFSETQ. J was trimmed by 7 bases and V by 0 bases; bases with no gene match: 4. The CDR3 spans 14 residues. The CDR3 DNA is TGCGCCAGCAGCTTGGGACAGGGGGCAAGAGAGCAGTACTTC. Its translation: CASSLGQGAREQYF.

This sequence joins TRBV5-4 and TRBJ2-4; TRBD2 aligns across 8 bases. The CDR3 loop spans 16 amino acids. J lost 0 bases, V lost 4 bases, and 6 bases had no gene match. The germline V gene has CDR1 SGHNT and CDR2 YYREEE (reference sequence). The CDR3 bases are TGTGCCAGCAGCACGGGAGGGATCTTAGCCAAAAACATTCAGTACTTC. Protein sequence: CASSTGGILAKNIQYF.

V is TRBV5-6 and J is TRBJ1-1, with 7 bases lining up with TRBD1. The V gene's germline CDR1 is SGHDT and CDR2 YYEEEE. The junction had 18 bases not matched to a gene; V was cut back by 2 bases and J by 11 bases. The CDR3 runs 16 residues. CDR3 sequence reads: CASSFGVTGEARGAFF. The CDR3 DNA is TGTGCCAGCAGCTTCGGAGTCACAGGGGAAGCGCGAGGGGCTTTCTTT.

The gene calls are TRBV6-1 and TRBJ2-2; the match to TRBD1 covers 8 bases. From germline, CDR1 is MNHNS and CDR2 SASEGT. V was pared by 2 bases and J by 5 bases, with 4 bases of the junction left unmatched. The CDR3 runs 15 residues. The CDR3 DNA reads TGTGCCAGCAGTGAACAGGGGGCTCAGACCGGGGAGCTGTTTTTT. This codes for CASSEQGAQTGELFF.

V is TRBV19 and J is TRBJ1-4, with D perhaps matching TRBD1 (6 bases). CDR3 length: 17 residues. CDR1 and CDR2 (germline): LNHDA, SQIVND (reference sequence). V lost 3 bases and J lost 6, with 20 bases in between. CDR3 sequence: CASSIRTTGYGDEKLFF. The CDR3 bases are TGTGCCAGTAGTATCCGTACTACAGGGTACGGAGATGAAAAACTGTTTTTT.

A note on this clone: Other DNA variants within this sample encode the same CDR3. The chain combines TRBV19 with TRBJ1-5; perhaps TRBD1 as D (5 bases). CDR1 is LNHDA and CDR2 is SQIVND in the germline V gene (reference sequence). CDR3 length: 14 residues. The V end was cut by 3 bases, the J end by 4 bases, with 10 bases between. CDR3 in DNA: TGTGCCAGTAGTATTCGGGAGGGGAATCAGCCCCAGCATTTT. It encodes CASSIREGNQPQHF.

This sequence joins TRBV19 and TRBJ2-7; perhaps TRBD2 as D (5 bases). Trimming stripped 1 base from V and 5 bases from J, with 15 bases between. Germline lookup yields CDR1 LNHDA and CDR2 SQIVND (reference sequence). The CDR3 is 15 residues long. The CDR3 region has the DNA TGTGCCAGTAGTATAGGCGGGTTAATCCACCACGAGCAGTACTTC. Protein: CASSIGGLIHHEQYF. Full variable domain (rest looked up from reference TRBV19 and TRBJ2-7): DGGITQSPKYLFRKEGQNVTLSCEQNLNHDAMYWYRQDPGQGLRLIYYSQIVNDFQKGDIAEGYSVSREKKESFPLTVTSAQKNPTAFYLCASSIGGLIHHEQYFGPGTRLTVT.

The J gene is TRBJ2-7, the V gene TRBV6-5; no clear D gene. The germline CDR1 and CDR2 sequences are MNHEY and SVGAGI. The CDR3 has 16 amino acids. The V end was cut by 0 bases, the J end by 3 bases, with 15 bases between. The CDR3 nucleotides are TGTGCCAGCAGTTACTCTTTGCCCGTCAGAATCTACGAGCAGTACTTC. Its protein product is CASSYSLPVRIYEQYF.

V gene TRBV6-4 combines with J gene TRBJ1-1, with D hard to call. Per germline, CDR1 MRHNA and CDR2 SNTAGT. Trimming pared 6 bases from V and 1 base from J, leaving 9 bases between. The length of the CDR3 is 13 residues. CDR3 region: CASSSVRNTEAFF. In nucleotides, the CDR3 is TGTGCCAGCAGCAGCGTTCGGAACACTGAAGCTTTCTTT.

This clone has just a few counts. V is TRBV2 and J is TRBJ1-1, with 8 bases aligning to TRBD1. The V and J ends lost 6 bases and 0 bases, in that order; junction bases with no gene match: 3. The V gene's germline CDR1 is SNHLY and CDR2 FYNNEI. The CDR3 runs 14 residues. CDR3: CASREDRVNTEAFF. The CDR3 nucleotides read TGTGCCAGCAGAGAGGACAGGGTGAACACTGAAGCTTTCTTT.

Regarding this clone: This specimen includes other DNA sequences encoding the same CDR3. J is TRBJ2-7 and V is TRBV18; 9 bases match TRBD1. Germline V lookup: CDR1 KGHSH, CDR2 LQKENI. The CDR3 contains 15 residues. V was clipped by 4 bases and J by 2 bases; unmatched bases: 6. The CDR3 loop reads CASSLGQGSTYEQYF. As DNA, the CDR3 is TGTGCCAGCTCACTAGGACAGGGGTCCACCTACGAGCAGTACTTC.

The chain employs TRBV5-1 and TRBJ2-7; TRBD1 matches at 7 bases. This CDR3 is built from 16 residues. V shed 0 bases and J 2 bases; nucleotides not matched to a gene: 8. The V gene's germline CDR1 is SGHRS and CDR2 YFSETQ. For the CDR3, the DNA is TGCGCCAGCAGCTTGGAAGGGTGGGACAGAACCTACGAGCAGTACTTC. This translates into CASSLEGWDRTYEQYF.

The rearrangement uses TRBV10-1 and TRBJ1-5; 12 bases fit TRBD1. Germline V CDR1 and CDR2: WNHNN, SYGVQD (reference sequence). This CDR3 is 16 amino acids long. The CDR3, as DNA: TGCGCTGGGACAGGGGGCGCAACTTTTAGCAATCAGCCCCAGCATTTT. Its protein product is CAGTGGATFSNQPQHF.

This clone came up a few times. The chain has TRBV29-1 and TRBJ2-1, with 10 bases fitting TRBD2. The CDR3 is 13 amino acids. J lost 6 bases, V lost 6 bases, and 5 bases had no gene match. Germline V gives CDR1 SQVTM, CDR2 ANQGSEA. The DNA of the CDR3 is TGCAGCGTCCGGACTAGCGGTGTCAATGAGCAGTTCTTC. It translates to CSVRTSGVNEQFF.

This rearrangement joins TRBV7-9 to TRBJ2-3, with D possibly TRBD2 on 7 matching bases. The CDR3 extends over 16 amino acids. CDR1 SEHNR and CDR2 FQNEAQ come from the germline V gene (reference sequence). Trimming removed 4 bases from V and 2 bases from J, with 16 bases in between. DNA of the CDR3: TGTGCCAGCAGCTCAGGAGGGGGGGGAATCACAGATACGCAGTATTTT. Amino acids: CASSSGGGGITDTQYF.

The CDR3 nucleotides read TGTGCCAGTAGTATACGCTCCTTAGGGGGGGGAGAAGAGACCCAGTACTTC. It codes for CASSIRSLGGGEETQYF. J is TRBJ2-5 and V is TRBV19; tentatively, D is TRBD2 (7 bases). V lost 2 bases to trimming and J lost 3 bases, with 19 bases between them. This CDR3 is built from 17 residues. Germline CDR1 reads LNHDA; CDR2 reads SQIVND (reference sequence). Drawing the rest from reference TRBV19 and TRBJ2-5, the complete variable domain is DGGITQSPKYLFRKEGQNVTLSCEQNLNHDAMYWYRQDPGQGLRLIYYSQIVNDFQKGDIAEGYSVSREKKESFPLTVTSAQKNPTAFYLCASSIRSLGGGEETQYFGPGTRLLVL.

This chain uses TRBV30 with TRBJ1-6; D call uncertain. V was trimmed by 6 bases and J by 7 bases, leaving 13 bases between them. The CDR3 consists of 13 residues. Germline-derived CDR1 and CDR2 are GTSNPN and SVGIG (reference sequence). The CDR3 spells CACTRQLNSPLHF. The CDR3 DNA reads TGTGCCTGCACCAGGCAGTTAAATTCACCCCTCCACTTT.

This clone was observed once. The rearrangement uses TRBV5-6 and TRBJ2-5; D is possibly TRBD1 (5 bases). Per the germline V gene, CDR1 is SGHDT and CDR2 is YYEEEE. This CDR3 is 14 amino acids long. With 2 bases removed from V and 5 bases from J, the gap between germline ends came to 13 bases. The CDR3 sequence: CASSFSREGETQYF. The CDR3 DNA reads TGTGCCAGCAGCTTCTCCAGGGAAGGGGAGACCCAGTACTTC.

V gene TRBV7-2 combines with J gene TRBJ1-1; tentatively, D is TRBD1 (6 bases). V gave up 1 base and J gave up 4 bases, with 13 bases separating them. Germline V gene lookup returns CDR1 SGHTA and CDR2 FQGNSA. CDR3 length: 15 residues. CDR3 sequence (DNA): TGTGCCAGCAGCTTAGGACAGGTTCTAAGCACTGAAGCTTTCTTT. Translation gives CASSLGQVLSTEAFF.